These 4 T cell receptor beta chains came from one sample sequenced in a study of T cell responses to AZD1222 COVID-19 vaccine. Measured with immunoSEQ multiplex PCR; TCRdb has only the in-frame clones, and not every one. The sample carries around 87,000 clones, around 87% recorded once. Source: peripheral blood, taken 28 days after the second AZD1222 dose. These receptors came from an adult who received the AZD1222 COVID-19 vaccine.

The chain recombines TRBV5-4 with TRBJ2-3; 13 bases match TRBD2. Germline CDR1 is SGHNT and CDR2 is YYREEE (reference sequence). The CDR3 runs 17 residues. The V gene end was trimmed by 0 bases and the J gene end by 0 bases; junction bases not matched to a gene: 1. CDR3 protein: CASSLGGLAGSTDTQYF. CDR3 coding DNA: TGTGCCAGCAGCTTGGGGGGACTAGCGGGAAGCACAGATACGCAGTATTTT.

The chain carries TRBV15 and TRBJ2-7, with TRBD1 matching 8 bases. Germline V gene sequence: CDR1 LNHNV, CDR2 YYDKDF (reference sequence). The CDR3 covers 15 residues. Germline trimming cut 1 base from V and 3 bases from J; bases unmatched to any gene: 5. CDR3 sequence: CATSRGLTGDYEQYF. For the CDR3, the DNA is TGTGCCACCAGCAGAGGACTGACAGGGGACTACGAGCAGTACTTC.

The V and J genes are TRBV3-1 (or the pseudogene TRBV3-2) and TRBJ1-1; 8 bases agree with TRBD1. The germline V gene has CDR1 LGHDT and CDR2 YNNKEL (reference sequence). With V trimmed by 6 bases and J by 1 base, 4 bases remained unmatched. This CDR3 has 14 amino acids. The CDR3 nucleotides are TGTGCCAGCAGTGCCGGGACAGGGAACACTGAAGCTTTCTTT. Residues: CASSAGTGNTEAFF.

The V gene is TRBV6-1, the J gene TRBJ1-1; D is unresolved. CDR1 MNHNS and CDR2 SASEGT come from the germline V gene. The V gene lost 3 bases and the J gene lost 1 base, with 9 bases spanning the gap. This CDR3 contains 14 residues. The CDR3 here is CASSERRTNTEAFF. The CDR3 region has the DNA TGTGCCAGCAGTGAGAGGCGAACGAACACTGAAGCTTTCTTT.